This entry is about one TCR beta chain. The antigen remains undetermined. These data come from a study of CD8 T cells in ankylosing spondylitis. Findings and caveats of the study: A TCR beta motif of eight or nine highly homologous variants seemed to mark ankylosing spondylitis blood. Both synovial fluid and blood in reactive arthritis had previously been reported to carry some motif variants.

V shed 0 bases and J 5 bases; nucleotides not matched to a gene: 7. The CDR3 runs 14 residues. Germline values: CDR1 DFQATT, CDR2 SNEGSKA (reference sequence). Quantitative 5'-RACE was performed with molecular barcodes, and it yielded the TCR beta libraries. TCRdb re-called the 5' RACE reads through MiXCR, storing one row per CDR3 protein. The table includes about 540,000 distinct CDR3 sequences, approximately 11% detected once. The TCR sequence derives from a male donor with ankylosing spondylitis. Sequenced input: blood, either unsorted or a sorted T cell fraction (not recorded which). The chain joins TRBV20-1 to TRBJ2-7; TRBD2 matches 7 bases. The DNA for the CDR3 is TGCAGTGCTAGAGACGCGACTAGCTATAACGAGCAGTACGTC. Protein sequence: CSARDATSYNEQYV.